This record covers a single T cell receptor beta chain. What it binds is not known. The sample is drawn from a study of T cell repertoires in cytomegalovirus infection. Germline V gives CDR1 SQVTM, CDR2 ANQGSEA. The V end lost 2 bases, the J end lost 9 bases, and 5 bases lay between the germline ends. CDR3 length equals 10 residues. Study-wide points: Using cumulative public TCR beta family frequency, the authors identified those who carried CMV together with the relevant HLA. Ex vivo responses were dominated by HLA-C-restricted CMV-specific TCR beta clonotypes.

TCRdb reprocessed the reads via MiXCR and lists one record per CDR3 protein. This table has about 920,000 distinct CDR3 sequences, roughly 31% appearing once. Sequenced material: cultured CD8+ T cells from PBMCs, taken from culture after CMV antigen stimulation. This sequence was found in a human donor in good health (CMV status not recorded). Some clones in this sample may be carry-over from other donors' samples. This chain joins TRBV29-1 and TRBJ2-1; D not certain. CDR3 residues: CSVELSEQFF. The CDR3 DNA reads TGCAGCGTTGAATTGAGTGAGCAGTTCTTC.